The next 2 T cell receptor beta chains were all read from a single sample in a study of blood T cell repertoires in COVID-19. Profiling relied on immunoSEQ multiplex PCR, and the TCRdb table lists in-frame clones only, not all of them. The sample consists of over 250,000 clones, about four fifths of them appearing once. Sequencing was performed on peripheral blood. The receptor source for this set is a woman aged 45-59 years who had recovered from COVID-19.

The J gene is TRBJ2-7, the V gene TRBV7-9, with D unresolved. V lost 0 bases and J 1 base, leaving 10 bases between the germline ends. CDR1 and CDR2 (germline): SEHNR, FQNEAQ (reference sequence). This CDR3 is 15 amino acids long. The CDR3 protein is CASSLAAGGSYEQYF. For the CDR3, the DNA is TGTGCCAGCAGCTTAGCGGCAGGTGGGTCCTACGAGCAGTACTTC.

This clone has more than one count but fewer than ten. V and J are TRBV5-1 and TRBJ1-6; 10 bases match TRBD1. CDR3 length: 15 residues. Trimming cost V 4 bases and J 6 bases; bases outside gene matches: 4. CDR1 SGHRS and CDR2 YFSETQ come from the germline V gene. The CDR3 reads CASSLRTGGNSPLHF. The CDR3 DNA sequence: TGCGCCAGCAGCCTTCGGACAGGGGGTAATTCACCCCTCCACTTT.